These T cell receptor beta chains were read from a single sample in a study of blood T cells in healthy people across ages. TCRdb reanalysed the 5' RACE reads using MiXCR and keeps one entry per CDR3 protein. The table lists 650,000 or so distinct CDR3 sequences, roughly half of them singletons. What was sequenced was blood. The receptors stem from a woman of 80 years or more in good health. The CDR3 runs from the conserved cysteine through the conserved F or W. Each record gives: D gene, clone size, J gene, V gene, CDR3 DNA, CDR3 protein. D genes are given only for firm matches. Clone size is shown for a subset of rows, as once, few, many or a class of expanded clone.

.,many,TRBJ2-1,TRBV29-1,TGCAGCGGATATCAGGGTGGTAATGAGCAGTTCTTC,CSGYQGGNEQFF
TRBD1,few,TRBJ1-6,TRBV7-2,TGTGCCAGCAGCCTGACGACAGGGAGCTCCTATAATTCACCCCTCCACTTT,CASSLTTGSSYNSPLHF
.,.,TRBJ1-1,TRBV5-5,TGTGCCAGCAGCTTGCAGACGATGAACACTGAAGCTTTCTTT,CASSLQTMNTEAFF
TRBD2,.,TRBJ2-7,TRBV5-1,TGCGCCAGCAGCCCGGGAGGGGCATCCTACAATGAGCAGTACTTC,CASSPGGASYNEQYF
.,.,TRBJ2-1,TRBV3-1,TGTGCCAGCAGCCAAGGCTGGAGCTCCTACAATGAGCAGTTCTTC,CASSQGWSSYNEQFF
.,.,TRBJ2-7,TRBV20-1,TGCAGTGCACAAGGGAGGACGACGGGACGGTACGAGCAGTACTTC,CSAQGRTTGRYEQYF
TRBD1,.,TRBJ2-5,TRBV29-1,TGCAGCGAGGTCCTGGGACAGGGGGAGACCCAGTACTTC,CSEVLGQGETQYF
TRBD1,once,TRBJ2-2,TRBV4-3,TGCGCCAGCAGCCACCTGACAGGGACCGGGGAGCTGTTTTTT,CASSHLTGTGELFF
.,once,TRBJ2-3,TRBV2,TGTGCCAGCACTCCCGGGTGGGGGTCCACAGATACGCAGTATTTT,CASTPGWGSTDTQYF
.,.,TRBJ2-1,TRBV29-1,TGCAGCGTTGAGGGGGCGGTTGGCAATGAGCAGTTCTTC,CSVEGAVGNEQFF
.,.,TRBJ2-3,TRBV21-1,TGTGCCCGGCTTTTGGGGCGGGGGAAGGACCCAGCCACAGATACGCAGTATTTT,CARLLGRGKDPATDTQYF
.,.,TRBJ2-1,TRBV14,TGTGCCAGCAGCCTAACCAGGGTCAATGAGCAGTTCTTC,CASSLTRVNEQFF
.,few,TRBJ1-2,TRBV20-1,TGCAGTGCTACGTGGGGAACAGGCACAGTCGTAGGGGGCTACACCTTC,CSATWGTGTVVGGYTF
TRBD2,few,TRBJ2-5,TRBV20-1,TGCAGTGCTAGAGAGCAACGACTAGCAGTAGTCGGGACCCAGTACTTC,CSAREQRLAVVGTQYF
.,.,TRBJ2-1,TRBV12-3/TRBV12-4,TGTGCCAGCAGTTTCGCCGGGCGGCGGGTTGACCAGTTCTTC,CASSFAGRRVDQFF
.,.,TRBJ1-5,TRBV4-1,TGCGCCAGCGGCCGAGCGGGAGGCAGGGATCAGCCCCAGCATTTT,CASGRAGGRDQPQHF
TRBD1,.,TRBJ1-2,TRBV29-1,TGCAGCGCACGGGACAGTATCTATGGCTACACCTTC,CSARDSIYGYTF
.,few,TRBJ1-2,TRBV25-1,TGTGCCAGCAGACCTGGGAGCAGTTACTATGGCTACACCTTC,CASRPGSSYYGYTF
.,.,TRBJ1-2,TRBV4-2,TGTGCCAGCAGCCAAGCGACAGGCTATAACTATGGCTACACCTTC,CASSQATGYNYGYTF
.,.,TRBJ2-5,TRBV5-1,TGCGCCAGCAGCTCTGGGGACGGGAACCAAGAGACCCAGTACTTC,CASSSGDGNQETQYF
TRBD1,many,TRBJ2-2,TRBV7-9,TGTGCCAGCAGCTCTGCCGACAGGGGGTTTACCGGGGAGCTGTTTTTT,CASSSADRGFTGELFF
TRBD2,.,TRBJ2-7,TRBV6-2/TRBV6-3,TGTGCCAGCAGCCCTCGGACTAGCGGGAGGGCCGGGAGCTACGAGCAGTACTTC,CASSPRTSGRAGSYEQYF
.,many,TRBJ2-1,TRBV20-1,TGCAGTGCTAGATCGGACGGTGAGCAGTTCTTC,CSARSDGEQFF
TRBD1,few,TRBJ1-4,TRBV2,TGTGCCAGCAGAGACCGGGAGGGGGCGGGCGAAAAACTGTTTTTT,CASRDREGAGEKLFF
.,.,TRBJ1-6,TRBV2,TGTGCCAGCACTCTACAGGGTGGAAGCTCACCCCTCCACTTT,CASTLQGGSSPLHF
TRBD2,.,TRBJ2-3,TRBV6-4,TGTGCCAGCAGTGAGCGGGGGGGCACAGATGCGCAGTATTTT,CASSERGGTDAQYF
TRBD2,many,TRBJ2-1,TRBV29-1,TGCAGCGTTGAGGTAGCGGGAGACATCCAGTTCTTC,CSVEVAGDIQFF
TRBD2,.,TRBJ2-1,TRBV7-2,TGTGCCAGCAGCGCGGGGGTCCCTTCCTACAATGAGCAGTTCTTC,CASSAGVPSYNEQFF
.,many,TRBJ1-1,TRBV10-3,TGTGCCATCAGTGAGCCGGACGGGCCCTGGACTTTCTTT,CAISEPDGPWTFF
.,many,TRBJ2-3,TRBV29-1,TGCAGCGTCAGCAGACTGAGCACAGATACGCAGTATTTT,CSVSRLSTDTQYF
.,.,TRBJ2-2,TRBV6-5,TGTGCCAGCATCCAAGGAGGGGTGAACACCGGGGAGCTGTTTTTT,CASIQGGVNTGELFF
.,.,TRBJ1-1,TRBV7-6,TGTGCCAGCAGCTTAGCGTTTGCGACGAACACTGAAGCTTTCTTT,CASSLAFATNTEAFF
.,many,TRBJ2-1,TRBV20-1,TGCAGTGCCCCCGGGACTCGGACTCGGTTGGATGAGCAGTTCTTC,CSAPGTRTRLDEQFF
.,few,TRBJ2-2,TRBV5-1,TGCGCCAGCAGCATACCAACGGGGCTCGGGGAGCTGTTTTTT,CASSIPTGLGELFF
TRBD2,.,TRBJ2-1,TRBV4-3,TGCGCCAGCAGCCCGATGACTAGCGGGAGTCGATCTGAGCAGTTCTTC,CASSPMTSGSRSEQFF
TRBD1,few,TRBJ2-1,TRBV12-5,TGTGCTAGTGGTTTATGGGACAGATACAATGAGCAGTTCTTC,CASGLWDRYNEQFF
.,.,TRBJ1-2,TRBV30,TGTGCCTGGAGTGTGGGGGGCAGTGGCTACACCTTC,CAWSVGGSGYTF